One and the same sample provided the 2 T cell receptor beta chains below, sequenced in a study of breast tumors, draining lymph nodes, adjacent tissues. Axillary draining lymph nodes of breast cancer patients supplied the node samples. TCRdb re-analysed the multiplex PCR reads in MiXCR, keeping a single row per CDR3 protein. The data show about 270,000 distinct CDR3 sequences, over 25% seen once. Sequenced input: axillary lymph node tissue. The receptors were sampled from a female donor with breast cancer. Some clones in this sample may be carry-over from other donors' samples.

For the CDR3, the DNA is TGTGCCTGGAGTTCTAATAGCGGAACTGAAGCTTTCTTT. It specifies CAWSSNSGTEAFF. V usage is TRBV30 and J usage is TRBJ1-1; D is uncertain. V was pared by 2 bases and J by 5 bases, with 12 bases between. The CDR3 loop spans 13 amino acids. CDR1 and CDR2 from the germline V gene are GTSNPN and SVGIG (reference sequence).

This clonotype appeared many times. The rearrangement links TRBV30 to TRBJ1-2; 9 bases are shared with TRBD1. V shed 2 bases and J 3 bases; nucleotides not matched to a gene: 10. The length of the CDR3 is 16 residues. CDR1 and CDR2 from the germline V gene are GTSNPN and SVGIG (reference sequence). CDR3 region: CAWSRTGVLRDYGYTF. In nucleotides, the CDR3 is TGTGCCTGGAGTAGGACAGGGGTTCTTCGGGACTATGGCTACACCTTC.